Listed below are T cell receptor beta chains from one sample, sequenced in a study of metastatic and nonmetastatic thyroid tumors. Using MiXCR, TCRdb reanalyzed the PCR reads. The sample comprises about 21,000 clones, about 23% of which are singletons, and about 10% rests with the top ten. Sequencing used tumor tissue. These TCRs come from a male donor with papillary thyroid cancer or a benign thyroid nodule (not recorded which). Some clones in this sample may be carry-over from other donors' samples. The CDR3 runs from the conserved cysteine through the conserved F or W. The D gene is left open where the match is weak. A clone size is listed for some rows: how often the clone was seen (once, few, many), or a class if it is expanded.

.	TRBV7-8	TRBJ2-7	12	few	CASSSDRNEQYF	TGTGCCAGCAGCTCGGACAGAAACGAGCAGTACTTC
.	TRBV4-1	TRBJ2-7	15	many	CASSQEDSENYEQYF	TGCGCCAGCAGCCAAGAGGATTCCGAAAACTACGAGCAGTACTTC
.	TRBV3-1	TRBJ2-5	14	.	CASSQVQGRETQYF	TGTGCCAGCAGCCAAGTGCAGGGGCGAGAGACCCAGTACTTC
.	TRBV15	TRBJ1-6	14	many	CATSRGSYNSPLHF	TGTGCCACCAGCAGGGGCTCCTATAATTCACCCCTCCACTTT
TRBD2	TRBV19	TRBJ2-1	15	few	CASSIVAGDSGEQFF	TGTGCCAGTAGTATCGTAGCGGGAGACTCGGGCGAGCAGTTCTTC
.	TRBV20-1	TRBJ2-1	14	.	CSAWRGLSYNEQFF	TGCAGTGCTTGGCGGGGACTTTCCTACAATGAGCAGTTCTTC
.	TRBV7-2	TRBJ2-3	13	many	CASRPLGVAMSHF	TGTGCCAGCAGGCCTCTTGGGGTAGCCATGAGCCATTTT
.	TRBV25-1	TRBJ2-7	13	many	CASSLSRDSEQYF	TGTGCCAGCTCCTTGTCGCGGGATAGCGAGCAGTACTTC
.	TRBV5-4	TRBJ2-1	15	.	CASTQGGTTDNEQFF	TGTGCAAGCACACAGGGGGGGACAACTGACAATGAGCAGTTCTTC
TRBD1	TRBV2	TRBJ2-5	11	.	CASKQGETQYF	TGTGCCAGCAAACAGGGGGAGACCCAGTACTTC
TRBD1	TRBV28	TRBJ1-1	16	.	CASSFSEYRGTTEAIF	TGTGCCAGCAGTTTCTCGGAATACAGGGGTACCACTGAAGCAATCTTT
.	TRBV27	TRBJ2-4	15	many	CASSSSQVAKNIQYF	TGTGCCAGCAGCTCCAGCCAAGTGGCCAAAAACATTCAGTACTTC
.	TRBV7-2	TRBJ1-1	14	.	CPSSLVRGNTEAFF	TGTCCCAGCAGCTTAGTAAGGGGGAACACTGAAGCGTTCTTT
TRBD2	TRBV5-1	TRBJ2-1	16	many	CASRPTSGSSYNEQFF	TGCGCCAGCAGACCCACTAGCGGCAGCTCCTACAATGAGCAGTTCTTC
.	TRBV12-3/TRBV12-4	TRBJ2-5	13	many	CASSFNREETQYF	TGTGCCAGCAGTTTTAACAGGGAAGAGACCCAGTACTTC
.	TRBV19	TRBJ2-3	15	many	CASSAVAGTTDTQYF	TGTGCCAGTAGCGCTGTTGCGGGAACCACAGATACGCAGTATTTT